The 18 T cell receptor beta chains below all came from one sample that was sequenced in a study of blood T cell repertoires in COVID-19 (dated by TCRdb to 2018 to 2021). Library preparation employed the immunoSEQ multiplex PCR assay. TCRdb holds this immuneACCESS table with in-frame rearrangements only. Some clones are missing; in checked studies, unresolved V genes explain under half, and the rest has no known cause. The sample table shows 350,000 to 450,000 clones, and 89% are seen once. The ten largest clones add up to 1.5% to 1.9% of the sample. Sequencing used peripheral blood. These receptor sequences come from a woman aged 35 to 49 with COVID-19, enrolled during active disease.

The chain is built from TRBV7-9 and TRBJ1-5; the D gene is possibly TRBD1 (6 bases). Germline CDR1 is SEHNR and CDR2 is FQNEAQ (reference sequence). Deletions cut 1 base from V and 5 bases from J, with 12 bases between. CDR3 length equals 15 residues. The CDR3 coding sequence is TGTGCCAGCAGCTTAGAACAGGGACGGGATCAGCCCCAGCATTTT. Translation gives CASSLEQGRDQPQHF.

This clone was observed a handful of times. This chain uses TRBV9 with TRBJ1-2, with a weak D call TRBD1 (5 bases). Germline lookup yields CDR1 SGDLS and CDR2 YYNGEE. The V end lost 4 bases, the J end lost 4 bases, and 17 bases lay between the germline ends. This CDR3 spans 15 amino acids. The CDR3 DNA is TGTGCCAGCAGCCCCCAGGGACTGACTATCTATGGCTACACCTTC. The encoded protein is CASSPQGLTIYGYTF.

The rearrangement links TRBV7-2 to TRBJ1-1, with D possibly being TRBD1 (5 bases). The germline V gene encodes CDR1 SGHTA and CDR2 FQGNSA. V dropped 0 bases and J dropped 2 bases, with 7 bases sitting between them. The CDR3 has 14 residues. The CDR3 nucleotides read TGTGCCAGCAGCTTAGCGACAGCTAACACTGAAGCTTTCTTT. It translates to CASSLATANTEAFF.

CDR3 region: CASSPPGTGAPSSYEQYF. CDR3 DNA sequence: TGTGCCAGCAGCCCGCCCGGGACAGGGGCCCCCTCCTCCTACGAGCAGTACTTC. V is TRBV6-2 or TRBV6-3 and J is TRBJ2-7; 10 bases match TRBD1. With V trimmed by 6 bases and J by 0 bases, 14 bases remained unmatched. The germline CDR1 and CDR2 sequences are MNHEY and SVGEGT. The CDR3 has 18 residues.

With regard to this clone: An end of the junction differs from the germline gene, which may be a read error. The chain combines TRBV29-1 with TRBJ1-2, with 7 bases aligning to TRBD1. Germline values: CDR1 SQVTM, CDR2 ANQGSEA. This CDR3 has 12 amino acids. The CDR3 DNA reads as TGCAGCGTTTTGGGACAGAGCTCTGGGGCCCTCTTC. This gives the protein CSVLGQSSGALF.

The chain links TRBV7-2 to TRBJ1-2; 9 nucleotides line up with TRBD1. CDR1 and CDR2 from the germline V gene are SGHTA and FQGNSA. The CDR3 length is 14 residues. The V gene end was trimmed by 1 base and the J gene end by 7 bases; junction bases not matched to a gene: 4. In DNA form, the CDR3 reads TGTGCCAGCAGCTTAGTCACAGGGGGCCCTGGCTACACCTTC. Encoded protein: CASSLVTGGPGYTF.

The CDR3 coding sequence is TGTGCCAGTACCCCTAAGTGGCGGGGAGCTTACTATGGCTACACCTTC. It yields the protein CASTPKWRGAYYGYTF. V usage is TRBV19 and J usage is TRBJ1-2; no firm D call. The CDR3 runs 16 residues. From germline, CDR1 is LNHDA and CDR2 SQIVND (reference sequence). V lost 7 bases and J lost 3, with 21 bases in between.

The genes are TRBV9 and TRBJ1-4, with 7 bases matching TRBD1. Trimming removed 2 bases from V and 6 bases from J; junction bases left unmatched: 10. Germline CDR1 SGDLS, CDR2 YYNGEE. The CDR3 runs 16 residues. CDR3 nucleotides: TGTGCCAGCAGCGTCGACAGGGCGGCTAGCGATGAAAAACTGTTTTTT. This codes for CASSVDRAASDEKLFF.

The V and J genes are TRBV5-6 and TRBJ2-5; possibly TRBD2 for D (5 bases). Germline-derived CDR1 and CDR2 are SGHDT and YYEEEE. The CDR3 totals 14 residues. Trimming removed 3 bases at V and 5 bases at J, with 14 bases between. CDR3 region: CASSSFGSGETQYF. CDR3 DNA sequence: TGTGCCAGCAGCTCGTTTGGGAGTGGGGAGACCCAGTACTTC. The whole variable domain, remainder taken from reference TRBV5-6 and TRBJ2-5, is DAGVTQSPTHLIKTRGQQVTLRCSPKSGHDTVSWYQQALGQGPQFIFQYYEEEERQRGNFPDRFSGHQFPNYSSELNVNALLLGDSALYLCASSSFGSGETQYFGPGTRLLVL.

This clone was found once. The rearrangement joins TRBV29-1 to TRBJ1-1; TRBD1 agrees at 9 bases. CDR3 size: 13 residues. J gave up 5 bases and V 4 bases, and 5 bases lay outside the gene matches. Germline values: CDR1 SQVTM, CDR2 ANQGSEA. CDR3: CSVAYRGLTEAFF. CDR3 DNA sequence: TGCAGCGTTGCCTACAGGGGGCTTACTGAAGCTTTCTTT.

The V call is TRBV4-2, the J call TRBJ1-2, with unresolved D. The V and J ends lost 2 bases and 0 bases respectively, with 10 bases between them. CDR1 LGHNA and CDR2 YNFKEQ come from the germline V gene. The CDR3 loop spans 15 amino acids. CDR3 nucleotides: TGTGCCAGCAGCCAAACTCTTGCTTCTAACTATGGCTACACCTTC. This encodes CASSQTLASNYGYTF.

The chain recombines TRBV2 with TRBJ2-2; TRBD1 is a possible D gene (6 bases). Per germline, CDR1 SNHLY and CDR2 FYNNEI. This CDR3 contains 13 residues. Trimming shortened V by 6 bases and J by 6 bases, and 11 bases separated the two germline ends. CDR3 loop: CASRPTGPGELFF. CDR3 sequence (DNA): TGTGCCAGCAGGCCCACAGGGCCCGGGGAGCTGTTTTTT.

This clone was observed a single time. This sequence joins TRBV6-5 and TRBJ1-1; D possibly corresponds to TRBD1 (5 bases). This CDR3 is built from 15 residues. V was trimmed by 0 bases and J by 1 base, leaving 9 bases between them. Germline V gene sequence: CDR1 MNHEY, CDR2 SVGAGI. This CDR3 is CASSYSGQPNTEAFF. The CDR3 coding sequence is TGTGCCAGCAGTTACTCCGGACAACCGAACACTGAAGCTTTCTTT.

The chain couples TRBV11-3 to TRBJ1-1; D call uncertain. The CDR3 extends over 13 amino acids. Germline values: CDR1 SGHNT, CDR2 YENEEA. Between the trimmed V and J ends, which lost 3 bases and 1 base, there was a span of 6 bases. This CDR3 is CASSFSWNTEAFF. In nucleotides, the CDR3 is TGTGCCAGCAGCTTTTCCTGGAACACTGAAGCTTTCTTT.

This rearrangement joins TRBV2 to TRBJ2-7, with no clear D. Germline CDR1 and CDR2: SNHLY and FYNNEI. Trimming took off 5 bases at V and 3 bases at J, with 17 bases between the two ends. This CDR3 is 15 amino acids long. In DNA form, the CDR3 reads TGTGCCAGCAGTCCAGATCGTCACAGAAACTACGAGCAGTACTTC. Amino acid sequence: CASSPDRHRNYEQYF.

Comment on this clone: The junction departs from germline at one end; a sequencing error may be responsible. The chain employs TRBV6-5 and TRBJ2-3, with 10 bases that match TRBD2. There are 13 residues in the CDR3. The V gene's germline CDR1 is MNHEY and CDR2 SVGAGI. CDR3 sequence: CASSYSRLAGPTF. The CDR3 nucleotides are TGTGCCAGCAGTTACTCCAGACTAGCGGGCCCTACTTTT.

The CDR3 sequence is CASSHQAQGLDGYTF. Written as DNA, the CDR3 is TGCGCCAGCAGCCACCAAGCACAGGGATTGGATGGCTACACCTTC. The chain uses TRBV4-1 and TRBJ1-2; perhaps TRBD1 as D (6 bases). V was clipped by 3 bases and J by 6 bases, with 17 bases between them. Germline V gene lookup returns CDR1 MGHRA and CDR2 YSYEKL. This CDR3 has 15 residues.

The J gene is TRBJ2-7, the V gene TRBV27; TRBD1 might be the D (6 bases). The CDR3 is 14 amino acids. Trimming removed 6 bases from V and 0 bases from J, with 12 bases in between. The germline CDR1 and CDR2 sequences are MNHEY and SMNVEV (reference sequence). In DNA, the CDR3 is TGTGCCAGCAGACCAGCAGGGGCCTCCTACGAGCAGTACTTC. Protein: CASRPAGASYEQYF.